The rows below give T cell receptor beta chains drawn from one sample of a study of blood T cell repertoires in COVID-19. Clones were sequenced by immunoSEQ multiplex PCR, and TCRdb holds only the in-frame ones, with some missing. The sample has 80,000 to 100,000 clones, about 74% seen once. Specimen: peripheral blood. Receptors originate from a man aged 65-85 years with COVID-19, enrolled during active disease. CDR3s include the opening cysteine and the closing phenylalanine or tryptophan. The D gene is left open where the match is weak. Not every row has a clone size; where given, it reads once, few, many or a size class.

d_call: -; clone_size: -; v_call: TRBV9; j_call: TRBJ2-1; cdr3_aa: CASSVGGSYNEQFF; cdr3_nt: TGTGCCAGCAGCGTCGGCGGCTCCTACAATGAGCAGTTCTTC
d_call: TRBD2; clone_size: medium-sized; v_call: TRBV6-5; j_call: TRBJ2-2; cdr3_aa: CASSTLAGFTGELFF; cdr3_nt: TGTGCCAGCAGTACTCTAGCGGGCTTCACCGGGGAGCTGTTTTTT
d_call: TRBD1; clone_size: many; v_call: TRBV15; j_call: TRBJ1-2; cdr3_aa: CATSRAPRQGIGYGYTF; cdr3_nt: TGTGCCACCAGCAGAGCCCCAAGACAGGGGATTGGCTATGGCTACACCTTC
d_call: -; clone_size: -; v_call: TRBV24-1; j_call: TRBJ2-7; cdr3_aa: CATSEKRVAAYEQYF; cdr3_nt: TGTGCCACCAGTGAGAAAAGAGTAGCGGCCTACGAGCAGTACTTC
d_call: -; clone_size: -; v_call: TRBV18; j_call: TRBJ2-7; cdr3_aa: CASSPPTGVNEQYF; cdr3_nt: TGTGCCAGCTCACCACCGACGGGGGTCAACGAGCAGTACTTC
d_call: -; clone_size: -; v_call: TRBV6-4; j_call: TRBJ2-3; cdr3_aa: CASSDSRVHTDTQYF; cdr3_nt: TGTGCCAGCAGTGACTCGAGGGTACACACAGATACGCAGTATTTT
d_call: -; clone_size: -; v_call: TRBV7-2; j_call: TRBJ2-3; cdr3_aa: CASSYSSADTQYF; cdr3_nt: TGTGCCAGCAGCTATAGCTCAGCAGATACGCAGTATTTT
d_call: -; clone_size: once; v_call: TRBV7-2; j_call: TRBJ2-1; cdr3_aa: CASSARGKNEQFF; cdr3_nt: TGTGCCAGCAGCGCGCGAGGTAAGAATGAGCAGTTCTTC
d_call: TRBD1; clone_size: -; v_call: TRBV7-2; j_call: TRBJ2-5; cdr3_aa: CASSQGQVGTQYF; cdr3_nt: TGTGCCAGCAGCCAAGGACAGGTTGGGACCCAGTACTTC
d_call: -; clone_size: once; v_call: TRBV11-2; j_call: TRBJ2-3; cdr3_aa: CASRPVASATDTQYF; cdr3_nt: TGTGCCAGCAGGCCCGTAGCCAGCGCGACAGATACGCAGTATTTT